This T cell receptor beta chain was recovered during a study of OX40 agonist ivuxolimab in advanced cancers. In the study overall: An anti-OX40 (CD134) antibody with agonistic activity, ivuxolimab, was administered to patients. Partial responses occurred in three patients (one hepatocellular carcinoma, two cutaneous melanoma).

This CDR3 has 13 amino acids. Study-wide results and limits: Determination of antigen specificity was not performed for the expanded peripheral T cells. It was also the case that some nonresponders had low normalized T-cell clonal expansion.

The protocol was immunoSEQ multiplex PCR, while the TCRdb copy is restricted to in-frame clones and leaves out a portion. Among tens of thousands of clones listed, 70% to 85% were seen once. Note on this clone: Its antigen is undetermined.

The TCR comes from an adult with an advanced solid tumor such as melanoma, head and neck, liver or kidney cancer. The sample was CD4+ or CD8+ T cells sorted from blood, taken in a trial of the OX40 agonist ivuxolimab. V is TRBV21-1 and J is TRBJ1-2. TRBV21-1 is deemed a pseudogene. The DNA for the CDR3 is TGTGCCAGCAGCAAAGTGAGGAACTATGGCTACACCTTC. This gives the protein CASSKVRNYGYTF.